The rows below give T cell receptor beta chains drawn from one sample of a study of T cell responses to AZD1222 COVID-19 vaccine. Libraries were prepared by immunoSEQ multiplex PCR; TCRdb keeps only in-frame clonotypes and omits some of them. The sample lists approximately 100,000 clones; around nine tenths were seen once. Source: peripheral blood, taken on day 0 of AZD1222 vaccination. The origin of the receptors is an adult in good health. Each CDR3 is given with its conserved first and last residue. The D gene is left open where the match is weak. Clone size is shown for a subset of rows, as once, few, many or a class of expanded clone.

cdr3_aa,cdr3_nt,cdr3_length,j_call,clone_size,d_call,v_call
CATSEYRGQPQHF,TGTGCCACCAGTGAGTACAGGGGTCAGCCCCAGCATTTT,13,TRBJ1-5,NA,TRBD1,TRBV24-1
CASSYQGRGLHF,TGTGCCAGCAGTTACCAGGGACGTGGGTTGCATTTT,12,TRBJ1-5,NA,NA,TRBV6-2/TRBV6-3
CASSYGVRQPQHF,TGTGCCAGCAGTTATGGGGTAAGACAGCCCCAGCATTTT,13,TRBJ1-5,few,NA,TRBV6-5
CATPGGYGYTF,TGTGCCACCCCAGGGGGGTACGGCTACACCTTC,11,TRBJ1-2,NA,TRBD1,TRBV10-3
CASSLGPLGVYGYTF,TGTGCCAGCAGCTTAGGCCCCCTCGGGGTCTATGGCTACACCTTC,15,TRBJ1-2,NA,NA,TRBV11-2
CASSLGAGASYEQYF,TGCGCCAGCAGCCTGGGGGCGGGAGCAAGCTACGAGCAGTACTTC,15,TRBJ2-7,NA,NA,TRBV4-1
CARRASGGAAGELFF,TGTGCCAGAAGGGCTAGCGGGGGGGCCGCCGGGGAGCTGTTTTTT,15,TRBJ2-2,NA,TRBD2,TRBV6-5
CASSKWRQANTGELFF,TGTGCCAGCAGCAAATGGCGGCAGGCGAACACCGGGGAGCTGTTTTTT,16,TRBJ2-2,NA,NA,TRBV21-1
CASSPDVQLKETQYF,TGTGCCAGCTCACCAGACGTACAGCTAAAAGAGACCCAGTACTTC,15,TRBJ2-5,NA,NA,TRBV18
CASSLSRIANEKLFF,TGTGCCAGCAGTTTATCAAGGATCGCTAATGAAAAACTGTTTTTT,15,TRBJ1-4,NA,NA,TRBV27
CASSLDSYNEQFF,TGTGCCAGCAGCTTGGACAGCTACAATGAGCAGTTCTTC,13,TRBJ2-1,NA,NA,TRBV5-4
CSVEGAGGQGTGEQYF,TGCAGCGTTGAAGGGGCAGGAGGACAGGGGACCGGCGAGCAGTACTTC,16,TRBJ2-7,NA,TRBD1,TRBV29-1
CASSLGQGSLNYGYTF,TGTGCCAGCAGTTTGGGACAGGGATCCCTTAACTATGGCTACACCTTC,16,TRBJ1-2,NA,TRBD1,TRBV6-5
CASSLGGSLSGYTF,TGTGCCAGCAGCTTAGGAGGGTCCCTCTCTGGCTACACCTTC,14,TRBJ1-2,NA,NA,TRBV11-2
CASSGPGEKLFF,TGTGCCAGTTCGGGCCCAGGGGAAAAACTGTTTTTT,12,TRBJ1-4,once,NA,TRBV12-3/TRBV12-4
CASSPLGTNYGYTF,TGCGCCAGCAGCCCCCTGGGGACTAACTATGGCTACACCTTC,14,TRBJ1-2,NA,NA,TRBV5-1
CASSAGGPVETQYF,TGTGCCAGCAGCGCCGGCGGGCCTGTGGAGACCCAGTACTTC,14,TRBJ2-5,NA,NA,TRBV7-3